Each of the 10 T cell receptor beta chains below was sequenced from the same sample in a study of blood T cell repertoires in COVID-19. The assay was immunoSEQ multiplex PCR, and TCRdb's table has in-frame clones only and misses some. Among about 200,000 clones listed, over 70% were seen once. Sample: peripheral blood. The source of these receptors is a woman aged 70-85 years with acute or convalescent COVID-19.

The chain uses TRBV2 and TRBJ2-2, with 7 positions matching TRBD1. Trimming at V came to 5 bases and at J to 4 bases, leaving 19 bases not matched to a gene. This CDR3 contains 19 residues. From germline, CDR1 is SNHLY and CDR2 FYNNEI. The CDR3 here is CASSFSRDRMTSGTGELFF. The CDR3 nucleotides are TGTGCCAGCAGTTTTTCCCGGGACAGAATGACTTCAGGCACCGGGGAGCTGTTTTTT.

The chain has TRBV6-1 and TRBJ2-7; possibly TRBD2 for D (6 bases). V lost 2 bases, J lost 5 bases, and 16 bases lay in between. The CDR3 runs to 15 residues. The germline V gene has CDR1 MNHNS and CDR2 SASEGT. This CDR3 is CASSEFGGVAHEQYV. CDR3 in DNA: TGTGCCAGCAGTGAATTTGGCGGGGTGGCTCACGAGCAGTACGTC.

Written as DNA, the CDR3 is TGCGCCAGCAGCTTGGTAACGGACAGGGGCTATGGCTACACCTTC. Protein product: CASSLVTDRGYGYTF. V is TRBV5-1 and J is TRBJ1-2, with 9 bases fitting TRBD1. In germline, CDR1 is SGHRS, CDR2 YFSETQ. The CDR3 has 15 residues. V was pared by 0 bases and J by 4 bases, with 4 bases of the junction left unmatched.

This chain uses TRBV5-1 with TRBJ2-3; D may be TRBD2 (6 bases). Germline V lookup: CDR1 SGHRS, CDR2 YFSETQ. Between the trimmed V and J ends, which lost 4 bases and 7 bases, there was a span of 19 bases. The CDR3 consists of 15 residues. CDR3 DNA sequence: TGCGCCAGCAGCCCACCCGGGTCGGGGGAGTATACGCAGTATTTT. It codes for CASSPPGSGEYTQYF.

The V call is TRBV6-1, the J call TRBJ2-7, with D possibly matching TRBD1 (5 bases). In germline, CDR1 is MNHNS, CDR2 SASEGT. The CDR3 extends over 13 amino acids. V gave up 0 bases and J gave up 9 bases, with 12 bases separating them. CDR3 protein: CASSEARAGVQYV. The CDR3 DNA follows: TGTGCCAGCAGTGAAGCCAGGGCTGGAGTGCAGTACGTC.

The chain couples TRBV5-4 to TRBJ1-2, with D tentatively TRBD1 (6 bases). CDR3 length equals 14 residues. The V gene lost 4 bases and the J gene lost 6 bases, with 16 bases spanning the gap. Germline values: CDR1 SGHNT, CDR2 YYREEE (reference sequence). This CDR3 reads CASSLERGGDGYTF. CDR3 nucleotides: TGTGCCAGCAGCCTCGAAAGGGGGGGGGATGGCTACACCTTC.

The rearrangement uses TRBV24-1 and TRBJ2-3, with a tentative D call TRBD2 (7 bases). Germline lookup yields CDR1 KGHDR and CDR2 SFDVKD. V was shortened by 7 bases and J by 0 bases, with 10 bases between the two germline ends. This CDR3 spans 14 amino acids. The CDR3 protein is CATSGGHSTDTQYF. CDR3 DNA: TGTGCCACCAGCGGGGGGCATAGCACAGATACGCAGTATTTT.

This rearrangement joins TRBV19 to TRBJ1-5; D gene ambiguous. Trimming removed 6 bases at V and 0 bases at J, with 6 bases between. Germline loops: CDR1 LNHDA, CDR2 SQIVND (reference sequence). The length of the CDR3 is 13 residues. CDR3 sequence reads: CASRQNSNQPQHF. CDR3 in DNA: TGTGCCAGTAGGCAGAATAGCAATCAGCCCCAGCATTTT.

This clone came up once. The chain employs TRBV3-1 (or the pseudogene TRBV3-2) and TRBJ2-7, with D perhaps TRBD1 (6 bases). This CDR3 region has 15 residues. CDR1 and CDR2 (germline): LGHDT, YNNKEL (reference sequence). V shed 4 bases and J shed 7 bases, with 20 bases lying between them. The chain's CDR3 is CASSPIGTPLEEQYF. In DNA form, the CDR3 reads TGTGCCAGCAGCCCGATCGGGACACCCTTGGAAGAGCAGTACTTC.

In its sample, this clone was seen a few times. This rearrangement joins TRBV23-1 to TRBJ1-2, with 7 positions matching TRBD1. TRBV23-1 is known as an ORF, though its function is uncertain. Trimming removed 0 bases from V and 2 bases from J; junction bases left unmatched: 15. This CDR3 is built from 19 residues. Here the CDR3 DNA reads TGCGCCAGCAGTCAATCGAACCCTCCCCCGGACAGGAACAACTATGGCTACACCTTC. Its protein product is CASSQSNPPPDRNNYGYTF.